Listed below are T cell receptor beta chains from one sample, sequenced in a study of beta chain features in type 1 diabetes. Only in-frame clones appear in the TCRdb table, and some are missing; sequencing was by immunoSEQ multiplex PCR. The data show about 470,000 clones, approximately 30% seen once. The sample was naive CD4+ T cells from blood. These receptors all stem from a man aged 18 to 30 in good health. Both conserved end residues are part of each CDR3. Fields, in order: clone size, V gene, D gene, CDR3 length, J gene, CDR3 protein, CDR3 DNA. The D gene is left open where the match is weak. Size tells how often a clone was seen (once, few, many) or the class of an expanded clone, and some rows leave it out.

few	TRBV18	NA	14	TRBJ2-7	CASSRGGQIYEQYF	TGTGCCAGCTCCCGGGGGGGACAGATCTACGAGCAGTACTTC
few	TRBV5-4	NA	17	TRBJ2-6	CASSLRTESSGANVLTF	TGTGCCAGCAGCTTACGGACAGAGAGCTCTGGGGCCAACGTCCTGACTTTC
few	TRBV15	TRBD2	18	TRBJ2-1	CATSKGTSGIRGLSREFF	TGTGCCACCAGCAAGGGGACTAGCGGGATTCGGGGGTTAAGCCGGGAGTTCTTC
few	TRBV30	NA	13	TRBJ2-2	CAWLQGYSGELFF	TGTGCCTGGCTACAGGGTTACTCCGGGGAGCTGTTTTTT
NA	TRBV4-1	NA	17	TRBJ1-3	CASSQDLPGREGNTIYF	TGCGCCAGCAGCCAGGATCTTCCGGGACGGGAGGGAAACACCATATATTTT
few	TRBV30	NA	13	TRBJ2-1	CAWSVRETGKQFF	TGTGCCTGGAGTGTACGGGAGACAGGGAAGCAGTTCTTC
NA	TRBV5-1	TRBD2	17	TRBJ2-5	CASSSAGTSGSRETQYF	TGCGCCAGCAGCTCAGCCGGGACTAGCGGGAGTCGCGAGACCCAGTACTTC
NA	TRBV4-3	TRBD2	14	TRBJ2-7	CASSQGSGSYEQYF	TGCGCCAGCAGCCAAGGTAGCGGGAGCTACGAGCAGTACTTC
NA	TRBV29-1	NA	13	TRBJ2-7	CSYRTTSSYEQYF	TGCAGCTATCGAACAACGAGCTCCTACGAGCAGTACTTC
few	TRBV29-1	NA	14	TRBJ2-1	CSAGGLTRRIEQFF	TGCAGCGCAGGAGGCTTAACCCGCCGGATTGAGCAGTTCTTC
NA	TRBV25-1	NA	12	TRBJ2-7	CASGPNSYEQYF	TGTGCCAGCGGTCCGAACTCCTACGAGCAGTACTTC
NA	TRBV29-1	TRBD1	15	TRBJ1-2	CSVEDTGQSNYGYTF	TGCAGCGTTGAAGATACGGGACAGAGCAACTATGGCTACACCTTC
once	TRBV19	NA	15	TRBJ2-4	CASSMEALAKNIQYF	TGTGCCAGTAGTATGGAAGCCTTAGCCAAAAACATTCAGTACTTC
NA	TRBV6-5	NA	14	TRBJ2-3	CASRRSGGRDTQYF	TGTGCCAGCAGACGAAGCGGAGGCAGAGATACGCAGTATTTT
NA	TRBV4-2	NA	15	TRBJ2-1	CASSQGPENYNEQFF	TGTGCCAGCAGCCAAGGGCCAGAGAACTACAATGAGCAGTTCTTC
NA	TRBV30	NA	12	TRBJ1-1	CAWSPGGMGAFF	TGTGCCTGGAGTCCTGGGGGGATGGGCGCTTTCTTT
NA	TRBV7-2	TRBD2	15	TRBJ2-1	CASSWVAGVNNEQFF	TGTGCCAGCAGCTGGGTAGCGGGAGTAAACAATGAGCAGTTCTTC
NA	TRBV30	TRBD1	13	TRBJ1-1	CAWSEGQGFEAFF	TGTGCCTGGAGTGAGGGACAGGGGTTTGAAGCTTTCTTT
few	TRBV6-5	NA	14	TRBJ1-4	CASSTSGINEKLFF	TGTGCCAGCAGTACTTCCGGAATTAATGAAAAACTGTTTTTT
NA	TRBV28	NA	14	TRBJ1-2	CASSFPHPRVGYTF	TGTGCCAGCAGTTTCCCGCACCCCAGGGTCGGCTACACCTTC
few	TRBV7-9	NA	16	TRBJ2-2	CASSRWWRENTGELFF	TGTGCCAGCAGCCGTTGGTGGCGGGAGAACACCGGGGAGCTGTTTTTT
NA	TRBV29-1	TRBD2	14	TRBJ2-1	CSVSTSGRSNEQFF	TGCAGCGTTTCAACTAGCGGGAGGTCAAATGAGCAGTTCTTC
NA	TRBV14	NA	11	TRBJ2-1	CASSRDNEQFF	TGTGCCAGCAGTCGTGACAATGAGCAGTTCTTC
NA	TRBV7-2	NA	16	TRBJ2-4	CASSPSTSPAKNIQYF	TGTGCCAGCAGCCCTAGCACTAGTCCAGCCAAAAACATTCAGTACTTC
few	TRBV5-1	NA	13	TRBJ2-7	CASSQAAAYEQYF	TGCGCCAGCAGCCAAGCGGCCGCCTACGAGCAGTACTTC
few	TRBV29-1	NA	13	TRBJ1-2	CSVVRRTNYGYTF	TGCAGCGTTGTTCGGAGGACTAACTATGGCTACACCTTC
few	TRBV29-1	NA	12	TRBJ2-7	CSAKQGGNEQYF	TGCAGCGCTAAACAGGGCGGCAACGAGCAGTACTTC
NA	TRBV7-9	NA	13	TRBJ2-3	CASSLVFPDTQYF	TGTGCCAGCAGCTTAGTATTCCCAGATACGCAGTATTTT
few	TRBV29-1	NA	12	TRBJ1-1	CSVADQFGEAFF	TGCAGCGTGGCGGATCAGTTCGGCGAAGCTTTCTTT
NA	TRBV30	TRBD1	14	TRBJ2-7	CAWSVGQGADEQYF	TGTGCCTGGAGTGTGGGACAGGGGGCGGACGAGCAGTACTTC
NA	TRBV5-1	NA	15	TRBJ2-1	CASSLVAEVYNEQFF	TGCGCCAGCAGCTTGGTAGCAGAAGTGTACAATGAGCAGTTCTTC
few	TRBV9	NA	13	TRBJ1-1	CASSVSRNTEAFF	TGTGCCAGCAGCGTCAGCAGGAACACTGAAGCTTTCTTT
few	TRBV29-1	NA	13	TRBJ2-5	CSVDGMYQETQYF	TGCAGCGTTGACGGCATGTACCAAGAGACCCAGTACTTC
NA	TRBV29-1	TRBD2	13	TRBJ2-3	CSVVLAGVGTQYF	TGCAGCGTTGTTCTAGCGGGAGTCGGTACGCAGTATTTT
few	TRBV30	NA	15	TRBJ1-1	CAWSDLPRVRTEAFF	TGTGCCTGGAGTGACCTCCCCAGGGTCCGGACTGAAGCTTTCTTT
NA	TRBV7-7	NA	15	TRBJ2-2	CASSLASQGAGELFF	TGTGCTAGCAGCTTAGCGTCTCAGGGAGCCGGGGAGCTGTTTTTT
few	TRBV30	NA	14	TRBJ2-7	CAWKSRQYSYEQYF	TGTGCCTGGAAGAGTAGGCAGTACTCCTACGAGCAGTACTTC
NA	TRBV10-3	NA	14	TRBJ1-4	CAISEKGTDEKLFF	TGTGCCATCAGTGAAAAGGGGACGGATGAAAAACTGTTTTTT
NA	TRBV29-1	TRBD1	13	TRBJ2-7	CSAWAGGSYEQYF	TGCAGTGCATGGGCAGGGGGTTCCTACGAGCAGTACTTC
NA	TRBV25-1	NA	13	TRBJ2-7	CASSTPGSYEQYF	TGTGCCAGCAGTACTCCAGGTTCTTACGAGCAGTACTTC